Included here is one TCR beta chain sequence, with context. What it recognizes is unknown. This sample was included in a study of CD8+ T cells in alopecia areata. Notes on the study in general: Scalp sample sequencing also detects resident alphabeta T cells of normal skin. Across lesional scalp, and particularly alopecia totalis/universalis, clonality surpassed that of normal scalp. Compared with mice, patients displayed less clear TCR sharing, possibly for HLA-related reasons.

The CDR3 contains 15 residues. V trimming: 4 bases; J trimming: 0 bases; junction bases outside the gene matches: 1. Germline-derived CDR1 and CDR2 are MNHNY and SVGAGI (reference sequence). RNA extraction and reverse transcription yielded cDNA as sequencing template. Assay: immunoSEQ multiplex PCR; the TCRdb copy retains only in-frame clones and omits some. The sample contains roughly 100,000 clones, around three fifths of which appear only once. Sorting of CD4+ and CD8+ T cells was performed on PBMCs. Sequenced: CD4+ T cells sorted from blood. V is TRBV6-6 and J is TRBJ2-2; 8 bases line up with TRBD1. This TCR was recovered from a human donor in good health. Here the CDR3 DNA reads TGTGCCAGCAGTTGGGACAGGCCGAACACCGGGGAGCTGTTTTTT. Its protein is CASSWDRPNTGELFF.